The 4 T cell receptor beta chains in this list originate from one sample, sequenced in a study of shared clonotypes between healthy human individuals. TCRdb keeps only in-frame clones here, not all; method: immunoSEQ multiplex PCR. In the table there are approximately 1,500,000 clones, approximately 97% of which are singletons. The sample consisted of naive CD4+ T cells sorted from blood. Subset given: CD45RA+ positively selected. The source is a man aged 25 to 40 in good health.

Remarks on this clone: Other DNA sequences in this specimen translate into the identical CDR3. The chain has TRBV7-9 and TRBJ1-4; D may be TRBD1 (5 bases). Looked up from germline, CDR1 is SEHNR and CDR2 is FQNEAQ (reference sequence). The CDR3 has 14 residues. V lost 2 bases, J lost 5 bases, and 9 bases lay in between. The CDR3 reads CASSLRGANEKLFF. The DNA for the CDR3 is TGTGCCAGCAGCTTACGGGGCGCGAATGAAAAACTGTTTTTT.

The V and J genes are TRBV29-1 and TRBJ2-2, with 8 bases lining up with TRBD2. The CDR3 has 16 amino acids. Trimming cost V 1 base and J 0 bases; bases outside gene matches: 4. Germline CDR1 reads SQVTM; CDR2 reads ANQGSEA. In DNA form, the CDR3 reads TGCAGCGTTGAAGGGGAAGCGGGGGCGAACACCGGGGAGCTGTTTTTT. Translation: CSVEGEAGANTGELFF.

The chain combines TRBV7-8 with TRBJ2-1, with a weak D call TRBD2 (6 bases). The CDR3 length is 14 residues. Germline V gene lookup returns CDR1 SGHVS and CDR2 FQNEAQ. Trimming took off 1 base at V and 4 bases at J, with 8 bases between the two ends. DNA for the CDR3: TGTGCCAGCAGCTTAGAGGCGGGATACAATGAGCAGTTCTTC. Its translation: CASSLEAGYNEQFF.

DNA of the CDR3: TGTGCCAGCAGCCCGACCGACAGGGGCAATCAGCCCCAGCATTTT. Translated, it gives CASSPTDRGNQPQHF. This chain joins TRBV7-6 and TRBJ1-5; the match to TRBD1 covers 7 bases. The germline V gene has CDR1 SGHVS and CDR2 FNYEAQ. V lost 5 bases, J lost 2 bases, and 6 bases stayed unmatched. This CDR3 comprises 15 residues.